The next 18 T cell receptor beta chains were all read from a single sample in a study of blood T cell repertoires in COVID-19 (dated by TCRdb to the early 2020s). Preparation of the library involved the immunoSEQ multiplex PCR assay. Drawn from immuneACCESS, this table holds only the in-frame rearrangements with V and J called that TCRdb kept. Clones are partly lost; checked studies trace under half to an unresolved V gene and leave the rest unexplained. The sample table holds over 250,000 clones, of which 70% to 75% were seen once. Approximately 3.2% of the sample rests with the top ten. Sequencing was done on a sample of peripheral blood. All receptors come from a woman at least 80 years old with acute or convalescent COVID-19.

This clone was recorded only once. The CDR3 here is CASSLRTVTSTEAFF. The CDR3 bases are TGTGCCAGCAGCTTAAGGACAGTTACTTCCACTGAAGCTTTCTTT. J is TRBJ1-1 and V is TRBV7-9, with a weak D call TRBD1 (6 bases). CDR3 length equals 15 residues. Trimming took off 2 bases at V and 4 bases at J, with 14 bases between the two ends. Germline V gene lookup returns CDR1 SEHNR and CDR2 FQNEAQ (reference sequence).

This clone was found a few times. The rearrangement links TRBV2 to TRBJ1-2, with a tentative D call TRBD1 (5 bases). The germline V and J ends were trimmed by 7 bases and 7 bases, with 13 bases remaining between them. The CDR3 sequence is 12 residues long. Per germline, CDR1 SNHLY and CDR2 FYNNEI. CDR3 in amino acids: CASNRDFVGYTF. For the CDR3, the DNA is TGTGCCAGCAATCGGGACTTCGTTGGCTACACCTTC.

The chain recombines TRBV4-1 with TRBJ1-6; 7 positions agree with TRBD1. The CDR3 is 15 residues long. The V segment lost 4 bases and the J segment 3 bases; nucleotides outside the gene matches: 3. Germline CDR1 and CDR2: MGHRA and YSYEKL. The CDR3 DNA reads as TGCGCCAGCAGCCCGAGGGACAGCTATAATTCACCCCTCCACTTT. Translation gives CASSPRDSYNSPLHF.

The chain carries TRBV2 and TRBJ1-6; TRBD1 agrees at 9 bases. CDR1 is SNHLY, CDR2 FYNNEI, per germline. CDR3 size: 17 residues. Trimming at V came to 6 bases and at J to 9 bases, leaving 15 bases not matched to a gene. The CDR3 nucleotides are TGTGCCAGCAGCCAGACGGGAGGACAGGGGCGAGGTTCACCCCTCCACTTT. Protein: CASSQTGGQGRGSPLHF.

The chain employs TRBV5-6 and TRBJ1-3; unclear D gene. V was clipped by 7 bases and J by 1 base, with 6 bases between them. Germline CDR1 SGHDT, CDR2 YYEEEE. The CDR3 runs 12 residues. The CDR3 DNA sequence: TGTGCCAGCCGAGGGTCTGGAAACACCATATATTTT. Translated, it gives CASRGSGNTIYF.

The CDR3 DNA follows: TGCGCCAGCAGCCCGGGGATAGCGGGGGGGAAACAAGAGACCCAGTACTTC. Protein sequence: CASSPGIAGGKQETQYF. The chain recombines TRBV5-1 with TRBJ2-5; 11 nucleotides agree with TRBD2. Germline assignment: CDR1 SGHRS and CDR2 YFSETQ. The CDR3 consists of 17 residues. Trimming cost V 4 bases and J 2 bases; bases outside gene matches: 10.

The rearrangement uses TRBV11-1 and TRBJ1-2; 10 bases fit TRBD1. The length of the CDR3 is 16 residues. V shed 4 bases, J shed 2 bases, and the junction held 7 bases outside the gene matches. Germline-derived CDR1 and CDR2 are SGHAT and FQDESV (reference sequence). CDR3 protein: CASSSGTGAVNYGYTF. For the CDR3, the DNA is TGTGCCAGCAGCTCCGGGACAGGGGCCGTAAACTATGGCTACACCTTC.

The rearrangement links TRBV19 to TRBJ1-2, with 9 bases fitting TRBD1. The length of the CDR3 is 16 residues. CDR1 LNHDA and CDR2 SQIVND come from the germline V gene (reference sequence). The V gene end was trimmed by 5 bases and the J gene end by 0 bases; junction bases not matched to a gene: 7. The CDR3 region has the DNA TGTGCCAGTAGTCTCCGGACAGGGGCTTCTAACTATGGCTACACCTTC. The encoded protein is CASSLRTGASNYGYTF.

The rearrangement joins TRBV6-5 to TRBJ1-1; TRBD1 matches 8 bases. The CDR3 totals 14 residues. V lost 7 bases to trimming and J lost 3 bases; unmatched junction nucleotides: 7. Germline CDR1 MNHEY, CDR2 SVGAGI. This CDR3 is CASNSQGGDTEAFF. The CDR3 DNA sequence: TGTGCCAGCAATTCACAGGGGGGGGACACTGAAGCTTTCTTT.

Comment on this clone: Other DNA sequences within the sample encode an identical CDR3. The chain recombines TRBV2 with TRBJ1-2; unclear D gene. Germline lookup yields CDR1 SNHLY and CDR2 FYNNEI. V lost 3 bases and J lost 2, with 7 bases in between. CDR3 length: 13 residues. For the CDR3, the DNA is TGTGCCAGCAGTGACGGAGGGAACTATGGCTACACCTTC. Translated: CASSDGGNYGYTF.

About this clone: The same CDR3 is also encoded by other DNA sequences in this sample. V gene TRBV6-5 combines with J gene TRBJ2-7, with a possible D match to TRBD2 (5 bases). Trimming left V 6 bases short and J 3 bases short, with 9 bases between. The CDR3 extends over 12 amino acids. The germline gives CDR1 MNHEY, CDR2 SVGAGI. The CDR3 DNA follows: TGTGCCAGCAGCTCTGGGAGCTACGAGCAGTACTTC. Encoded protein: CASSSGSYEQYF.

This clone has only one observation. CDR3 coding DNA: TGTGCCAGCTCACTGACAGCGGCGGGGGGGCAGGAGACCCAGTACTTC. Encoded protein: CASSLTAAGGQETQYF. V usage is TRBV18 and J usage is TRBJ2-5; the match to TRBD2 covers 9 bases. The CDR3 covers 16 residues. Germline CDR1 and CDR2: KGHSH and LQKENI. J lost 5 bases, V lost 4 bases, and 11 bases had no gene match. Variable domain in full (rest from reference TRBV18 and TRBJ2-5): NAGVMQNPRHLVRRRGQEARLRCSPMKGHSHVYWYRQLPEEGLKFMVYLQKENIIDESGMPKERFSAEFPKEGPSILRIQQVVRGDSAAYFCASSLTAAGGQETQYFGPGTRLLVL.

The CDR3, as DNA: TGTGCCAGCAGTCGAGGGGACAGACCACCATCCAATCAGCCCCAGCATTTT. This sequence encodes CASSRGDRPPSNQPQHF. The chain links TRBV6-6 to TRBJ1-5; 7 bases are a match to TRBD1. V lost 5 bases, J lost 3 bases, and 13 bases stayed unmatched. CDR3 size: 17 residues. The germline gives CDR1 MNHNY, CDR2 SVGAGI (reference sequence).

The gene calls are TRBV4-1 and TRBJ2-7, with D perhaps TRBD1 (7 bases). The germline V and J ends were trimmed by 4 bases and 0 bases, with 16 bases remaining between them. This CDR3 has 16 residues. Per germline, CDR1 MGHRA and CDR2 YSYEKL. DNA of the CDR3: TGCGCCAGCAGCCTACAGGGGTTCGGGGGCTCCTACGAGCAGTACTTC. It yields the protein CASSLQGFGGSYEQYF.

The chain uses TRBV7-9 and TRBJ1-2; TRBD1 matches at 9 bases. Unmatched junction bases numbered 7, after V lost 6 bases and J lost 2 bases. This CDR3 comprises 15 residues. The germline V gene encodes CDR1 SEHNR and CDR2 FQNEAQ (reference sequence). CDR3 sequence (DNA): TGTGCCAGCAGACCCACAGGGGGCTCAAACTATGGCTACACCTTC. Translating it yields CASRPTGGSNYGYTF. Full variable domain (missing parts from reference TRBV7-9 and TRBJ1-2): DTGVSQNPRHKITKRGQNVTFRCDPISEHNRLYWYRQTLGQGPEFLTYFQNEAQLEKSRLLSDRFSAERPKGSFSTLEIQRTEQGDSAMYLCASRPTGGSNYGYTFGSGTRLTVV.

This clone was observed a single time. This rearrangement joins TRBV2 to TRBJ1-4; D uncertain. Trimming pared 6 bases from V and 0 bases from J, leaving 11 bases between. Per germline, CDR1 SNHLY and CDR2 FYNNEI. The CDR3 covers 15 residues. CDR3: CASSANIATNEKLFF. CDR3 nucleotides: TGTGCCAGCAGCGCTAATATTGCAACTAATGAAAAACTGTTTTTT.

The CDR3 DNA sequence: TGCGCCAGCAGCTCGGGGACAGGAGGGGGCTACACCTTC. Protein sequence: CASSSGTGGGYTF. The rearrangement links TRBV5-1 to TRBJ1-2, with 8 bases lining up with TRBD1. Germline CDR1 and CDR2: SGHRS and YFSETQ. The CDR3 has 13 residues. The V and J ends lost 3 bases and 8 bases, in that order; junction bases with no gene match: 6.

This clone was counted a few times. The chain uses TRBV12-5 and TRBJ2-1, with D possibly matching TRBD1 (6 bases). CDR3 length: 15 amino acids. Per the germline V gene, CDR1 is LGHNT and CDR2 is FRNRAP. The V gene lost 5 bases and the J gene lost 5 bases, with 16 bases spanning the gap. In DNA, the CDR3 is TGTGCTAGTGGTGCCGACGGACAGCTCGACAATGAGCAGTTCTTC. Amino acids: CASGADGQLDNEQFF.